The TCR beta chain under discussion was sequenced for a study of cytomegalovirus exposure and HLA in healthy donors. J lost 7 bases, V lost 6 bases, and 8 bases had no gene match. This CDR3 has 13 amino acids. Per the germline V gene, CDR1 is MNHEY and CDR2 is SVGAGI. The primer mix had 60 Vbeta and 13 Jbeta primers. Generated by immunoSEQ multiplex PCR, the TCRdb table keeps only in-frame clones and is missing some. The repertoire holds 100,000 to 130,000 clones, with roughly 80% as singletons. Sequencing was performed on PBMCs. The TCR originated in a man aged 25 to 40 in good health and CMV-seropositive. The gene calls are TRBV6-5 and TRBJ1-2, with TRBD1 matching over 7 bases. The CDR3 sequence is CASRIGTVGGYTF. The CDR3 region has the DNA TGTGCCAGCAGAATAGGGACAGTGGGTGGCTACACCTTC.